This TCR beta chain was recovered during a study of low-dose radiotherapy and immunotherapy resistance in tumors. The time point denotes: before trial treatment. Comment on this clonotype: It differs at one base from a far larger clone, so likely a read error.

This CDR3 contains 17 residues. V lost 0 bases, J lost 7 bases, and 13 bases stayed unmatched. Germline CDR1 reads SGHRS; CDR2 reads YFSETQ. It was with a constant-region primer and a V-primer adapter that TCRs were amplified over about 20 PCR cycles. TCRdb re-called the reads through MiXCR, storing one row per CDR3 protein. The sample includes about 46,000 distinct CDR3 sequences, 10% to 15% of them seen just once. Material: PBMCs, obtained before treatment. The chain is built from TRBV5-1 and TRBJ2-7, with TRBD1 matching 10 bases. This TCR was sampled from a female donor with ovarian cancer. The CDR3 nucleotides are TGCGCCAGCAGCTTGGTTGGTGGGGGACAGGGGAACAATGAGCAGTACTTC. It translates to CASSLVGGGQGNNEQYF.